The 30 T cell receptor beta chains listed next were all sequenced from one sample in a study of spatial heterogeneity in lung cancer. Time point denoted: sample taken at primary tumor resection. The sequenced material consisted of unsorted whole RNA from tumor, nontumor lung or frozen PBMC. TCRdb itself ran the 5' RACE reads through MiXCR, one entry per CDR3 protein. Among a few thousand distinct CDR3 sequences listed, 20% to 25% were seen once. The sequences come from normal lung tissue next to the tumor, collected at surgery. These receptors were taken from a female donor with early-stage non-small cell lung cancer.

Many counts were recorded for this clonotype. For a library built for alpha chains, this beta chain is a stray read; little rests on its size. The chain combines TRBV4-3 with TRBJ1-2; no clear D. The ends were cut back, 5 bases at V and 7 bases at J, with 20 bases in the middle. Germline V gene data show CDR1 as LGHNA and CDR2 as YSLEER. The CDR3 totals 15 residues. In nucleotides, the CDR3 is TGCGCCAGCAGCTCGCAAACACGGGGTAAAGGTGGCTACACCTTC. The encoded protein is CASSSQTRGKGGYTF.

This clonotype is medium-sized (0.01 to 0.1%). This beta chain came through as a stray read in a library set up for alpha chains, and its size says little. The chain has TRBV13 and TRBJ1-1, with D possibly matching TRBD1 (6 bases). V was cut by 2 bases and J by 7 bases, with 8 bases left in between. The CDR3 is 12 amino acids. The V gene's germline CDR1 is PRHDT and CDR2 FYEKMQ (reference sequence). The CDR3 DNA follows: TGTGCCAGCAGCTTACAACAGGGTGAAGCTTTCTTT. It yields the protein CASSLQQGEAFF.

By proportion, this clonotype is medium-sized (0.01 to 0.1%). Since the library was made to target alpha chains, this beta chain is a stray read and its abundance is not meaningful. V is TRBV5-1 and J is TRBJ2-5; 8 positions agree with TRBD1. V shed 4 bases, J shed 2 bases, and the junction held 7 bases outside the gene matches. The CDR3 covers 15 residues. The germline gives CDR1 SGHRS, CDR2 YFSETQ. CDR3: CASSPDRVGQETQYF. Written as DNA, the CDR3 is TGCGCCAGCAGCCCGGACAGGGTCGGGCAAGAGACCCAGTACTTC.

By sample fraction, this clonotype is medium-sized. For a library built for alpha chains, this beta chain is a stray read; little rests on its size. The chain is built from TRBV27 and TRBJ2-1; 8 bases map to TRBD1. Germline CDR1 and CDR2: MNHEY and SMNVEV (reference sequence). The CDR3 is 13 residues long. Losses at the gene ends were 6 bases for V and 9 bases for J; bases not matched to a gene: 7. CDR3 region: CASSWGQDGEQFF. The CDR3 DNA follows: TGTGCCAGCAGCTGGGGACAGGATGGTGAGCAGTTCTTC.

Worth noting for this clonotype: This beta chain is an unintended read in a library built for alpha chains; its size means little. The rearrangement joins TRBV7-4 to TRBJ2-2, with D unclear. Germline-derived CDR1 and CDR2 are SGHVT and SQSDAQ. This CDR3 is built from 14 residues. Trimming removed 2 bases from V and 3 bases from J, with 7 bases in between. CDR3 region: CASSLNPYTGELFF. The DNA for the CDR3 is TGTGCCAGCAGCTTAAATCCGTACACCGGGGAGCTGTTTTTT.

This clonotype is labeled medium-sized. This beta chain is a stray read from a library made for alpha chains; its abundance is not meaningful. The chain joins TRBV7-8 to TRBJ2-1; 13 bases agree with TRBD2. With V trimmed by 6 bases and J by 7 bases, 6 bases remained unmatched. Germline V lookup: CDR1 SGHVS, CDR2 FQNEAQ. This CDR3 is 15 amino acids long. The CDR3 spells CASRATSGRGNEQFF. CDR3 coding DNA: TGTGCCAGCAGGGCTACTAGCGGGAGGGGGAATGAGCAGTTCTTC. The complete variable domain, with remaining parts taken from reference TRBV7-8 and TRBJ2-1, reads GAGVSQSPRYKVAKRGQDVALRCDPISGHVSLFWYQQALGQGPEFLTYFQNEAQLDKSGLPSDRFFAERPEGSVSTLKIQRTQQEDSAVYLCASRATSGRGNEQFFGPGTRLTVL.

As to this clonotype: Found in a library prepared for alpha chains, this beta chain is an off-target read, and its abundance has little meaning. The chain carries TRBV7-2 and TRBJ1-2; D may be TRBD1 (5 bases). Germline CDR1 SGHTA, CDR2 FQGNSA. Trimming removed 5 bases from V and 5 bases from J, with 12 bases in between. There are 13 residues in the CDR3. The CDR3 spells CASSAGQGYGYTF. As DNA, the CDR3 is TGTGCCAGCAGCGCGGGTCAGGGTTATGGCTACACCTTC. The whole variable domain, remainder taken from reference TRBV7-2 and TRBJ1-2, is GAGVSQSPSNKVTEKGKDVELRCDPISGHTALYWYRQSLGQGLEFLIYFQGNSAPDKSGLPSDRFSAERTGGSVSTLTIQRTQQEDSAVYLCASSAGQGYGYTFGSGTRLTVV.

This clonotype counts as medium-sized. This beta chain appears as a stray read in a library generated for alpha chains; its size is not informative. V usage is TRBV7-9 and J usage is TRBJ2-1; TRBD2 matches 13 bases. V lost 5 bases, J lost 3 bases, and 10 bases stayed unmatched. CDR1 is SEHNR, CDR2 FQNEAQ, per germline (reference sequence). The CDR3 extends over 18 amino acids. The CDR3 region is CASSGERTSGRVYNEQFF. The CDR3, as DNA: TGTGCCAGCAGCGGGGAGCGGACTAGCGGGAGAGTCTACAATGAGCAGTTCTTC. The full variable domain, rest sourced from reference TRBV7-9 and TRBJ2-1, is DTGVSQNPRHKITKRGQNVTFRCDPISEHNRLYWYRQTLGQGPEFLTYFQNEAQLEKSRLLSDRFSAERPKGSFSTLEIQRTEQGDSAMYLCASSGERTSGRVYNEQFFGPGTRLTVL.

This clonotype is medium-sized. Because this beta chain is a stray read in a library intended to capture alpha chains, its abundance should not be given much weight. V usage is TRBV27 and J usage is TRBJ2-6; the match to TRBD2 covers 7 bases. CDR1 and CDR2 (germline): MNHEY, SMNVEV (reference sequence). J was trimmed by 1 base and V by 6 bases; bases with no gene match: 12. This CDR3 is built from 18 residues. The CDR3 protein is CASSPKGLLVSGANVLTF. The CDR3 bases are TGTGCCAGCAGCCCTAAGGGACTATTAGTTTCTGGGGCCAACGTCCTGACTTTC. Full variable domain (missing parts from reference TRBV27 and TRBJ2-6): EAQVTQNPRYLITVTGKKLTVTCSQNMNHEYMSWYRQDPGLGLRQIYYSMNVEVTDKGDVPEGYKVSRKEKRNFPLILESPSPNQTSLYFCASSPKGLLVSGANVLTFGAGSRLTVL.

This clonotype was observed many times. The library was designed around alpha chains, so this beta chain is a stray read whose abundance carries little weight. The rearrangement uses TRBV5-1 and TRBJ2-6, with a possible D match to TRBD1 (5 bases). The germline V and J ends were trimmed by 2 bases and 0 bases, with 15 bases remaining between them. This CDR3 is 18 amino acids long. The V gene's germline CDR1 is SGHRS and CDR2 YFSETQ. The CDR3 region is CASSFWGPESSGANVLTF. CDR3 bases: TGCGCCAGCAGCTTTTGGGGCCCTGAGAGCTCTGGGGCCAACGTCCTGACTTTC.

This clonotype is labeled as medium-sized (0.01 to 0.1%). This beta chain lies outside the target of a library built for alpha chains; its clone size means little. CDR3: CSVEVKANTEAFF. CDR3 coding DNA: TGCAGCGTTGAAGTAAAGGCTAACACTGAAGCTTTCTTT. This sequence joins TRBV29-1 and TRBJ1-1; D is unclear. Trimming removed 1 base at V and 2 bases at J, with 8 bases between. Germline assignment: CDR1 SQVTM and CDR2 ANQGSEA. The CDR3 length is 13 residues.

This clonotype was detected only a few times. This beta chain is an off-target read within a library intended for alpha chains, so its frequency means little. The chain recombines TRBV2 with TRBJ2-3; no definite D call. The V gene lost 7 bases and the J gene lost 1 base, with 9 bases spanning the gap. The CDR3 has 13 amino acids. Per the germline V gene, CDR1 is SNHLY and CDR2 is FYNNEI. This CDR3 is CASNPRGTDTQYF. CDR3 coding DNA: TGTGCCAGCAACCCTAGGGGCACAGATACGCAGTATTTT.

With respect to this clonotype: This beta chain was picked up by a library intended for alpha chains and is off target, so its count carries little meaning. The chain couples TRBV6-2 or TRBV6-3 to TRBJ2-3, with 8 bases aligning to TRBD1. J was trimmed by 1 base and V by 0 bases; bases with no gene match: 3. This CDR3 is built from 16 residues. Germline V lookup: CDR1 MNHEY, CDR2 SVGEGT. CDR3 amino acids: CASSYSPGQGTDTQYF. The CDR3 DNA is TGTGCCAGCAGTTACTCACCGGGACAGGGCACAGATACGCAGTATTTT.

This clonotype was counted a few times. The library was prepared for alpha chains; this beta chain is a stray read, so its frequency means little. The chain carries TRBV7-9 and TRBJ2-7, with a possible D match to TRBD1 (5 bases). Between the trimmed V and J ends, which lost 7 bases and 6 bases, there was a span of 22 bases. The length of the CDR3 is 15 residues. Germline V gene lookup returns CDR1 SEHNR and CDR2 FQNEAQ (reference sequence). The CDR3, as DNA: TGTGCCAGCACCACCTTTGGGCAGGGATCCGGCGAGCAGTACTTC. Protein sequence: CASTTFGQGSGEQYF.

This clonotype was picked up many times. For a library built for alpha chains, this beta chain is a stray read; little rests on its size. The chain's CDR3 is CASRALSSGANVLTF. The CDR3 DNA reads as TGCGCCAGCAGGGCCCTGTCCTCTGGGGCCAACGTCCTGACTTTC. V gene TRBV5-1 combines with J gene TRBJ2-6; D is ambiguous. CDR3 length: 15 amino acids. The germline V gene encodes CDR1 SGHRS and CDR2 YFSETQ. The V end lost 5 bases, the J end lost 0 bases, and 9 bases lay between the germline ends.

This clonotype was counted only a few times. This beta chain represents an off-target read in a library built for alpha chains; its size is of limited meaning. The chain joins TRBV7-8 to TRBJ2-2; TRBD2 agrees at 7 bases. Germline V gene sequence: CDR1 SGHVS, CDR2 FQNEAQ. The CDR3 runs 16 residues. The junction had 7 bases not matched to a gene; V was cut back by 4 bases and J by 2 bases. In nucleotides, the CDR3 is TGTGCCAGCAGCTCCGGACGCGGGGGAAACACCGGGGAGCTGTTTTTT. It is translated as CASSSGRGGNTGELFF.

Points on this clonotype: A library prepared for alpha chains yielded this beta chain as an off-target read; its size is of little meaning. This chain connects TRBV6-5 to TRBJ2-7; 8 bases map to TRBD1. The CDR3 is made up of 14 amino acids. Germline CDR1 is MNHEY and CDR2 is SVGAGI. Trimming at V came to 6 bases and at J to 1 base, leaving 5 bases not matched to a gene. The chain's CDR3 is CASRSTGGSYEQYF. The CDR3 nucleotides read TGTGCCAGCAGGTCCACAGGGGGTTCCTACGAGCAGTACTTC.

On this clonotype itself: The library was built for alpha chains, so this beta chain is an off-target read and its size means little. The chain joins TRBV27 to TRBJ1-2; possibly TRBD1 for D (6 bases). CDR3 length equals 15 residues. Trimming took off 11 bases at V and 2 bases at J, with 21 bases between the two ends. CDR1 and CDR2 from the germline V gene are MNHEY and SMNVEV (reference sequence). The CDR3 loop reads CALRRGGGENYGYTF. The CDR3 DNA follows: TGTGCCTTACGGCGAGGGGGGGGCGAAAACTATGGCTACACCTTC.

In its sample, this clonotype ranks as medium-sized. The library was designed around alpha chains, so this beta chain is a stray read whose abundance carries little weight. The chain couples TRBV28 to TRBJ1-6; D remains unclear. This CDR3 is built from 16 residues. V lost 6 bases and J 8 bases, leaving 20 bases between the germline ends. The germline CDR1 and CDR2 sequences are MDHEN and SYDVKM. The CDR3 is CASSPSGGLTYSPLHF. The CDR3 region has the DNA TGTGCCAGCAGCCCCTCGGGAGGCCTAACGTATTCACCCCTCCACTTT. The full variable domain, its missing parts supplied by reference TRBV28 and TRBJ1-6, is DVKVTQSSRYLVKRTGEKVFLECVQDMDHENMFWYRQDPGLGLRLIYFSYDVKMKEKGDIPEGYSVSREKKERFSLILESASTNQTSMYLCASSPSGGLTYSPLHFGNGTRLTVT.

Comments on this clonotype: This beta chain is a stray sequence in a library constructed for alpha chains; its clone size is not meaningful. The chain employs TRBV2 and TRBJ2-1; 12 bases agree with TRBD2. CDR3 length: 16 residues. The germline V gene has CDR1 SNHLY and CDR2 FYNNEI. After removal of 5 bases from V and 7 bases from J, the junction contained 9 bases not matched to a gene. DNA for the CDR3: TGTGCCAGCAGTATGGAGGCTAGCGGGGGGGGAAATGAGCAGTTCTTC. Translating it yields CASSMEASGGGNEQFF.

This clonotype was observed many times. Found in a library prepared for alpha chains, this beta chain is an off-target read, and its abundance has little meaning. This chain uses TRBV20-1 with TRBJ1-1; no clear D. The V and J ends lost 3 bases and 1 base respectively, with 9 bases between them. This CDR3 spans 13 amino acids. Germline V gene lookup returns CDR1 DFQATT and CDR2 SNEGSKA (reference sequence). CDR3 protein: CSASGRRNTEAFF. The CDR3 DNA sequence: TGCAGTGCTAGTGGGCGCAGGAACACTGAAGCTTTCTTT.

By share, this clonotype counts as medium-sized. For a library built for alpha chains, this beta chain is a stray read; little rests on its size. The chain carries TRBV19 and TRBJ2-1; D possibly corresponds to TRBD1 (5 bases). CDR1 and CDR2 from the germline V gene are LNHDA and SQIVND (reference sequence). The V gene lost 7 bases and the J gene lost 4 bases, with 11 bases spanning the gap. The CDR3 is 13 amino acids. The CDR3 bases are TGTGCCAGTACCGACAGCTTTTACAATGAGCAGTTCTTC. Protein: CASTDSFYNEQFF.

As to this clonotype: This may be a read error: a much more frequent sequence differs by one nucleotide. This beta chain is a stray read from a library made for alpha chains; its abundance is not meaningful. The chain has TRBV7-7 and TRBJ1-1; D is possibly TRBD1 (5 bases). Germline V gene sequence: CDR1 SSHAT, CDR2 FNYEAQ (reference sequence). The V end lost 5 bases, the J end lost 9 bases, and 19 bases lay between the germline ends. The CDR3 has 14 residues. CDR3 sequence (DNA): TGTGCCAGCAGCCGGGGGAAGGACCCAACTCAAGCTTTCTTT. Protein sequence: CASSRGKDPTQAFF.

About this clonotype: This beta chain came through as a stray read in a library set up for alpha chains, and its size says little. This sequence joins TRBV18 and TRBJ2-6; D uncertain. The ends were cut back, 3 bases at V and 8 bases at J, with 8 bases in the middle. CDR1 and CDR2 from the germline V gene are KGHSH and LQKENI. The CDR3 has 13 amino acids. CDR3 sequence: CASSPSGSNVLTF. The CDR3 region has the DNA TGTGCCAGCTCACCCAGTGGTTCCAACGTCCTGACTTTC.

This clonotype was seen at least ten times. This beta chain is a stray sequence in a library constructed for alpha chains; its clone size is not meaningful. This chain links TRBV20-1 with TRBJ1-1; tentative D call: TRBD1 (5 bases). This CDR3 has 16 amino acids. The germline V gene has CDR1 DFQATT and CDR2 SNEGSKA (reference sequence). Trimming took off 0 bases at V and 8 bases at J, with 22 bases between the two ends. This CDR3 is CSARDPVAGAEREAFF. CDR3 in DNA: TGCAGTGCTAGAGATCCAGTGGCCGGGGCCGAGCGAGAAGCTTTCTTT.

By sample fraction, this clonotype is large. The library was built for alpha chains, so this beta chain is an off-target read and its size means little. The V gene is TRBV23-1, the J gene TRBJ2-7; the D is unclear. TRBV23-1 is an ORF, and what it does is uncertain. V was pared by 8 bases and J by 1 base, with 12 bases between. The length of the CDR3 is 13 residues. Here the CDR3 DNA reads TGCGCCAGCTCCCCGCGGATGTCCTACGAGCAGTACTTC. Amino acid sequence: CASSPRMSYEQYF.

Sample share makes this clonotype medium-sized. In a library made to pick up alpha chains, this beta chain is a stray read with a size that means little. The V call is TRBV12-3 or TRBV12-4, the J call TRBJ2-2, with D possibly being TRBD1 or TRBD2 (5 bases each). CDR3 size: 15 residues. Deletions cut 5 bases from V and 4 bases from J, with 14 bases between. CDR3 sequence reads: CASSRTGAGTGELFF. In nucleotides, the CDR3 is TGTGCCAGCAGTAGGACCGGGGCGGGCACCGGGGAGCTGTTTTTT.

By share, this clonotype counts as medium-sized. Since the library was made to target alpha chains, this beta chain is a stray read and its abundance is not meaningful. This chain joins TRBV12-3 or TRBV12-4 and TRBJ1-2; 7 bases fit TRBD1. This CDR3 has 13 residues. After removal of 6 bases from V and 4 bases from J, the junction contained 5 bases not matched to a gene. In DNA, the CDR3 is TGTGCCAGCAGCCTCAGGGGGTCCTATGGCTACACCTTC. Amino acids: CASSLRGSYGYTF.

This clonotype counts as medium-sized (0.01 to 0.1%). As an off-target read in a library built for alpha chains, this beta chain has a frequency of little significance. The V call is TRBV7-4, the J call TRBJ2-7; TRBD1 might be the D (6 bases). V lost 5 bases and J lost 2, with 10 bases in between. Germline assignment: CDR1 SGHVT and CDR2 SQSDAQ. The CDR3 is 13 amino acids. CDR3 in DNA: TGTGCCAGCAGCGGGGACATGACCTACGAGCAGTACTTC. Amino acid sequence: CASSGDMTYEQYF.

This clonotype is medium-sized within its sample. Since the library was made to target alpha chains, this beta chain is a stray read and its abundance is not meaningful. The chain combines TRBV9 with TRBJ2-2; D is perhaps TRBD2 (5 bases). This CDR3 region has 15 residues. Per the germline V gene, CDR1 is SGDLS and CDR2 is YYNGEE. V lost 0 bases, J lost 6 bases, and 12 bases lay in between. CDR3 sequence reads: CASSVEVPGAGELFF. The CDR3 region has the DNA TGTGCCAGCAGCGTAGAGGTCCCCGGGGCCGGGGAGCTGTTTTTT.